This TCR beta chain was recovered during a study of blood T cell repertoires in COVID-19. Overall study context: The United States, Italy and Spain supplied acute and convalescent COVID-19 samples.

In the original workflow: How many nucleated cells were present was estimated from reference gene primer amplification. TCRdb's copy holds only in-frame clones and misses some; the assay was immunoSEQ multiplex PCR. V, J and clone size were drawn from that table, and D and trimming were deduced from the DNA. The sample has a few hundred thousand clones, 80% to 85% seen once. Those enrolled, adults aged about 18 to 89 years, came from about two dozen US areas. Resolution of symptoms, clearance, or two negative PCRs was present in recovered Cohort 3 donors. This CDR3 has 12 amino acids. Germline assignment: CDR1 LNHDA and CDR2 SQIVND (reference sequence).

Material: PBMCs or T cells enriched from blood (not recorded which). The chain carries TRBV19 and TRBJ1-6; 8 nucleotides align to TRBD1. The source of this sequence is a man aged 50 to 60 who had recovered from COVID-19. In nucleotides, the CDR3 is TGTGACAGGGGGACAGCAAATTCACCCCTCCACTTT. Translating gives CDRGTANSPLHF.